This T cell receptor (beta chain) was profiled in a study of CD8+ T cells in alopecia areata. Study-wide background: In an open-label trial, patients got 5 to 10 mg tofacitinib twice daily.

Study-wide results and limits: Among the top 100, expanded CD8+ clones, as well as scalp clonality, were significantly decreased by tofacitinib. Higher clonality and more expanded CD8+ clones appeared in lesional than normal scalp.

The V gene's germline CDR1 is SGHTA and CDR2 FQGNSA. The CDR3 has 15 residues. Trimming took 5 bases from V and 5 from J; bases not matched to a gene: 5. Following RNA extraction, reverse transcription yielded cDNA that acted as the sequencing template. TCRdb's table, derived via immunoSEQ multiplex PCR, lists solely in-frame clones and lacks some. The sample shows about 170,000 clones, 58% of them seen only once. About this clone itself: Its specificity is not known.

Stated treatment: oral pan-JAK inhibitor, 5-10 mg twice daily. The chain uses TRBV7-2 and TRBJ1-6, with 8 positions matching TRBD1. The starting material was CD4+ T cells sorted from blood, obtained at approximately week 60, from a patient treated with tofacitinib. This TCR came from a human donor with alopecia areata. CDR3 loop: CASSAMGQDNSPLHF. The DNA for the CDR3 is TGTGCCAGCAGCGCTATGGGACAGGATAATTCACCCCTCCACTTT.